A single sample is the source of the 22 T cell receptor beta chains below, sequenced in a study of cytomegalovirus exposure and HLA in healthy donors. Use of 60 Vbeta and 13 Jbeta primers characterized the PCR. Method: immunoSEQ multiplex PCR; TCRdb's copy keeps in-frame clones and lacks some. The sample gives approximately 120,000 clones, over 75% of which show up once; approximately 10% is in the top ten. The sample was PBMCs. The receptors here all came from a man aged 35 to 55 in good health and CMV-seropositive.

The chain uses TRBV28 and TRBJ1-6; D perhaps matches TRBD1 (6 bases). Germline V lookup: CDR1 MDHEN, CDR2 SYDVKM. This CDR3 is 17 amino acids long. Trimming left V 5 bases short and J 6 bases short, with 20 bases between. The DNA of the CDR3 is TGTGCCAGCAGTCGGCCGGGGGGCGAGATAGTTAATTCACCCCTCCACTTT. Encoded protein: CASSRPGGEIVNSPLHF. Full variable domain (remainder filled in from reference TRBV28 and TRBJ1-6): DVKVTQSSRYLVKRTGEKVFLECVQDMDHENMFWYRQDPGLGLRLIYFSYDVKMKEKGDIPEGYSVSREKKERFSLILESASTNQTSMYLCASSRPGGEIVNSPLHFGNGTRLTVT.

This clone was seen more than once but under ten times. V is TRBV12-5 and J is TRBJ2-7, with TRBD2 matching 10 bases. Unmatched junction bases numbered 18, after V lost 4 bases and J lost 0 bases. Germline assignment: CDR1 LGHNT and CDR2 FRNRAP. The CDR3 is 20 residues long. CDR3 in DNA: TGTGCTAGTGGTTCCACTACCTATAGCGGGGGGAGAAGGAGCTCCTACGAGCAGTACTTC. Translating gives CASGSTTYSGGRRSSYEQYF.

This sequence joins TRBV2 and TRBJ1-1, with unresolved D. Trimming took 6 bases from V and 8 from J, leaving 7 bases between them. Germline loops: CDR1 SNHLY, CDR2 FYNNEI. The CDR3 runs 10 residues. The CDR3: CASRRVEAFF. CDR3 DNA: TGTGCCAGCAGGAGAGTAGAAGCTTTCTTT. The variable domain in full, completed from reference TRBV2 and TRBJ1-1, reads EPEVTQTPSHQVTQMGQEVILRCVPISNHLYFYWYRQILGQKVEFLVSFYNNEISEKSEIFDDQFSVERPDGSNFTLKIRSTKLEDSAMYFCASRRVEAFFGQGTRLTVV.

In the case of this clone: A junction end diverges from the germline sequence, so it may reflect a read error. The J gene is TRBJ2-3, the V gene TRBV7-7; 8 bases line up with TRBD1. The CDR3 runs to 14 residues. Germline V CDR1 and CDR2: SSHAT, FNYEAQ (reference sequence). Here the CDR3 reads CASSPGQGGDTQYF. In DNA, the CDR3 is TGTGCTAGCAGCCCCGGACAGGGCGGAGATACGCAGTATTTT.

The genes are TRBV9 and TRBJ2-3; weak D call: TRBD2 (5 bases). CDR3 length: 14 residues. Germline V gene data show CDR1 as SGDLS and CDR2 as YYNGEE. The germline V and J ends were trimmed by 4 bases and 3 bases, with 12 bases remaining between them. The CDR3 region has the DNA TGTGCCAGCAGCACGAGGGATCCAACAGATACGCAGTATTTT. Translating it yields CASSTRDPTDTQYF.

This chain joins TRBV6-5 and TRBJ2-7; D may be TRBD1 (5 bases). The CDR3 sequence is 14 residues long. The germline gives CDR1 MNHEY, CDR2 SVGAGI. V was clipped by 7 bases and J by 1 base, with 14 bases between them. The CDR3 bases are TGTGCCAGCAAACCCAGGGAAGGGTCCTACGAGCAGTACTTC. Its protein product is CASKPREGSYEQYF.

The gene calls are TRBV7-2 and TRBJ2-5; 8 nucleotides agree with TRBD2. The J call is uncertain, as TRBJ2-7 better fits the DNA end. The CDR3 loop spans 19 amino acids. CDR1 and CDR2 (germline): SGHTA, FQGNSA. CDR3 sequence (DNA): TGTGCCAGCAGCTCCCGCCCCGGGGGGGTACTTTTGGCAGACTACGAGCAGTACTTC. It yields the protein CASSSRPGGVLLADYEQYF.

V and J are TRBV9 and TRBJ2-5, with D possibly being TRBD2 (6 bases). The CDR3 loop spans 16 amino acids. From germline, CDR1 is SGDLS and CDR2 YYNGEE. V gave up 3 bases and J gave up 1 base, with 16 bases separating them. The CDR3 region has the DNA TGTGCCAGCAGCGCGGGGGAGTTGGCCACCCAAGAGACCCAGTACTTC. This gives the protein CASSAGELATQETQYF.

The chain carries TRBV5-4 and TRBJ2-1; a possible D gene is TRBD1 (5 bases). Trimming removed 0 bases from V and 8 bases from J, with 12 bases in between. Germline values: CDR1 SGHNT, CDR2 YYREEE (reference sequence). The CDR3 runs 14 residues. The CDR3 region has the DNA TGTGCCAGCAGCTTGGGTCAGGGTGTGGATGAGCAGTTCTTC. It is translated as CASSLGQGVDEQFF.

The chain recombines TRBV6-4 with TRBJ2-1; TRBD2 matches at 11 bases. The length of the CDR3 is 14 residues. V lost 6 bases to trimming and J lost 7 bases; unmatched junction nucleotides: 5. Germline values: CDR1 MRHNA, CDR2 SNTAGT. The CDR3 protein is CASRRLAGNNEQFF. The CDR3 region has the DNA TGTGCCAGCAGGCGACTAGCGGGGAATAATGAGCAGTTCTTC.

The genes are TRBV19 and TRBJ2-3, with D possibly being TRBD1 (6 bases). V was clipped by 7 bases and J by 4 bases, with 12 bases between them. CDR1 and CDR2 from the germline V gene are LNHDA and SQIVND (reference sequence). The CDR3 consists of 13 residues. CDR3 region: CASIGGRADTQYF. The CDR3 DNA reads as TGTGCCAGTATAGGGGGAAGGGCAGATACGCAGTATTTT.

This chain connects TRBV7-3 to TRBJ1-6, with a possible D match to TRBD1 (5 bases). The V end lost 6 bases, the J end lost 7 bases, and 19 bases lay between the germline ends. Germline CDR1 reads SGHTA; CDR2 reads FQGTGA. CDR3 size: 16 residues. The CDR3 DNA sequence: TGTGCCAGCAGGTCCCCCGACGCAGGGCGAAATTCACCCCTCCACTTT. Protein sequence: CASRSPDAGRNSPLHF.

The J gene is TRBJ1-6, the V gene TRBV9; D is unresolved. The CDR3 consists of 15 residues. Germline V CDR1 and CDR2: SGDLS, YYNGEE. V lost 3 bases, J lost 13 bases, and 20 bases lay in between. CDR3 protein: CASSAGSSPREPLHF. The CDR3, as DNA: TGTGCCAGCAGCGCCGGGTCTTCCCCGCGCGAGCCCCTCCACTTT. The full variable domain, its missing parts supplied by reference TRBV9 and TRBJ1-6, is DSGVTQTPKHLITATGQRVTLRCSPRSGDLSVYWYQQSLDQGLQFLIQYYNGEERAKGNILERFSAQQFPDLHSELNLSSLELGDSALYFCASSAGSSPREPLHFGNGTRLTVT.

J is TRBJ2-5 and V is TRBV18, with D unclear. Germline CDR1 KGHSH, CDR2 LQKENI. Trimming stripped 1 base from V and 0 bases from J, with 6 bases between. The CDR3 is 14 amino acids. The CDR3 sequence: CASSPQQYQETQYF. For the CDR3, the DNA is TGTGCCAGCTCACCACAACAGTACCAAGAGACCCAGTACTTC.

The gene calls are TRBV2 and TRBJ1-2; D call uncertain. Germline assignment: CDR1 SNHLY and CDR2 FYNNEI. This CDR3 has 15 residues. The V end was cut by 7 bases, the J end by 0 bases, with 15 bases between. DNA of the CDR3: TGTGCCAGCAAAGAGGGTTCGACTACTAACTATGGCTACACCTTC. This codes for CASKEGSTTNYGYTF. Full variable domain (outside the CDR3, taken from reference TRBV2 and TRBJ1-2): EPEVTQTPSHQVTQMGQEVILRCVPISNHLYFYWYRQILGQKVEFLVSFYNNEISEKSEIFDDQFSVERPDGSNFTLKIRSTKLEDSAMYFCASKEGSTTNYGYTFGSGTRLTVV.

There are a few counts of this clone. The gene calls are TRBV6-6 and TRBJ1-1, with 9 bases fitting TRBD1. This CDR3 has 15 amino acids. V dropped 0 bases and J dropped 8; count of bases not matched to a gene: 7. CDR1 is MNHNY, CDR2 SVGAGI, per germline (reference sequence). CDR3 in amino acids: CASSYSGQGFEEAFF. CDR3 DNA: TGTGCCAGCAGTTACTCGGGACAGGGCTTCGAGGAAGCTTTCTTT.

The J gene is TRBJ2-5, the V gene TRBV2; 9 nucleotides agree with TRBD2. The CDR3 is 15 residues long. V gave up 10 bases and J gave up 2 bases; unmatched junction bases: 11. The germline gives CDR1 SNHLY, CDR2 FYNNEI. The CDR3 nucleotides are TGTGCCACCCTGGGAGGTAGCGGGGGACAAGAGACCCAGTACTTC. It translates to CATLGGSGGQETQYF.

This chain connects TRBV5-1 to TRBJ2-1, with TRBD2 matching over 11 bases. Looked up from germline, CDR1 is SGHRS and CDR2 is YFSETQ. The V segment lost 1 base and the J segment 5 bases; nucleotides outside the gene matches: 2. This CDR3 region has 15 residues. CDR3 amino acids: CASSLRLAGNNEQFF. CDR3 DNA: TGCGCCAGCAGCTTGCGACTAGCGGGGAACAATGAGCAGTTCTTC.

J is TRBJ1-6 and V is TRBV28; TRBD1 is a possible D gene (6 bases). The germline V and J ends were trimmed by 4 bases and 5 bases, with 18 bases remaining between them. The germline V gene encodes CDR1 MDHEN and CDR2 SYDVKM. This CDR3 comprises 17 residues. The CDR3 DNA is TGTGCCAGCAGTTCTGGAATAACGGGACAAGATAATTCACCCCTCCACTTT. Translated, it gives CASSSGITGQDNSPLHF.

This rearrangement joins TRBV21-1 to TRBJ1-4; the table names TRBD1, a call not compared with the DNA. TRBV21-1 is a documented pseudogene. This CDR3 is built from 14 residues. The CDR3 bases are TGTGCCAGCAGCAACGGACAGAATAATGAAAAACTGTTTTTT. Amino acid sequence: CASSNGQNNEKLFF.

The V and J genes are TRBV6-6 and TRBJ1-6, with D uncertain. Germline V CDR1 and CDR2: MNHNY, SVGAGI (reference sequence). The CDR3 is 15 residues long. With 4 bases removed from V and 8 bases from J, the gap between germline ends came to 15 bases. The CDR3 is CASSSQTGVHSPLHF. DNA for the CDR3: TGTGCCAGCAGTTCGCAGACCGGGGTACATTCACCCCTCCACTTT.

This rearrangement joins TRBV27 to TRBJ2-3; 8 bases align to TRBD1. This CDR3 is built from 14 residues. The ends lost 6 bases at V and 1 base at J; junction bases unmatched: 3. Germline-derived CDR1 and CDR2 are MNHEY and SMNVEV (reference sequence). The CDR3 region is CASSLTGGTDTQYF. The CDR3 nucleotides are TGTGCCAGCAGCCTGACAGGGGGCACAGATACGCAGTATTTT.